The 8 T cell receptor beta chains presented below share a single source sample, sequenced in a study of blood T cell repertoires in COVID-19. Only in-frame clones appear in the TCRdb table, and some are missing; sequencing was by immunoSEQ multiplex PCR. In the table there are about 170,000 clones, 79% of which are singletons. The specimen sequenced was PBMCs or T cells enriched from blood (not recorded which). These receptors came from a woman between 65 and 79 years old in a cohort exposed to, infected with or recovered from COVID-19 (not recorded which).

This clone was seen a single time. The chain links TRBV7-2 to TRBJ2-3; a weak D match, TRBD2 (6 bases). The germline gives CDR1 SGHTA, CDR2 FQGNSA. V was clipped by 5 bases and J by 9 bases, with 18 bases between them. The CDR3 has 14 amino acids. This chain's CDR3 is CASSPVGQTRTQYF. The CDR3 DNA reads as TGTGCCAGCAGCCCCGTCGGGCAGACTAGGACGCAGTATTTT. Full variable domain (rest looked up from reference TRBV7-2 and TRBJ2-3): GAGVSQSPSNKVTEKGKDVELRCDPISGHTALYWYRQSLGQGLEFLIYFQGNSAPDKSGLPSDRFSAERTGGSVSTLTIQRTQQEDSAVYLCASSPVGQTRTQYFGPGTRLTVL.

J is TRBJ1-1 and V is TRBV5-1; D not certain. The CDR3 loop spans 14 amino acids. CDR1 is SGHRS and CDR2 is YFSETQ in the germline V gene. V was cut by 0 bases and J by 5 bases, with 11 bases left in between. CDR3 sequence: CASSLGAATTEAFF. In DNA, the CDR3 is TGCGCCAGCAGCTTGGGTGCAGCGACGACTGAAGCTTTCTTT.

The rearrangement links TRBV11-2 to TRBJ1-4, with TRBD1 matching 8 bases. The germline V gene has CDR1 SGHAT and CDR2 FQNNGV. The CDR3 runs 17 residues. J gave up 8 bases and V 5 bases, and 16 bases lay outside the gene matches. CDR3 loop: CASSVDAHQGAREKLFF. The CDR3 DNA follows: TGTGCCAGCAGCGTCGATGCGCATCAGGGGGCGCGGGAAAAACTGTTTTTT.

CDR3 nucleotide sequence: TGCGCCAGCAGCTTGGGTGGGACTAGCGGGAGTTCCTACGAGCAGTACTTC. This translates into CASSLGGTSGSSYEQYF. V is TRBV5-1 and J is TRBJ2-7; 14 bases map to TRBD2. Trimming removed 0 bases from V and 1 base from J; junction bases left unmatched: 3. CDR1 is SGHRS and CDR2 is YFSETQ in the germline V gene. The CDR3 has 17 amino acids.

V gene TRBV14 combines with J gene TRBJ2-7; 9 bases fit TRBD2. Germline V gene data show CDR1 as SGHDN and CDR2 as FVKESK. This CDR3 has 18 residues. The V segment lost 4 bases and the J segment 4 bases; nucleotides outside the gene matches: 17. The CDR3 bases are TGTGCCAGCAGCCTTTCGGGGTTAAGGCGGGAGGGCCGATACGAGCAGTACTTC. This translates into CASSLSGLRREGRYEQYF.

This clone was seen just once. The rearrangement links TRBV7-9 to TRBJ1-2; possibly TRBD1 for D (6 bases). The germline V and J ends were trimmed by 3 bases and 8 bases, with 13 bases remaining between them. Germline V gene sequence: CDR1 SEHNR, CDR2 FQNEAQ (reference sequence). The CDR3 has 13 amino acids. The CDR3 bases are TGTGCCAGCAGCTTTCCTTACAGGGACGGCTACACCTTC. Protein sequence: CASSFPYRDGYTF.

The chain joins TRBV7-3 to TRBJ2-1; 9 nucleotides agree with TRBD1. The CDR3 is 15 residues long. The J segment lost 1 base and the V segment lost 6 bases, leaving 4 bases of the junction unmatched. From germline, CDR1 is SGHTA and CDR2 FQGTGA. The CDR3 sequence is CASRPDRGSYNEQFF. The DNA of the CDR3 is TGTGCCAGCAGGCCCGACAGGGGGTCCTACAATGAGCAGTTCTTC.

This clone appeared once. CDR3 in amino acids: CASSLPGVDQPQHF. CDR3 bases: TGTGCCAGCAGCTTACCGGGTGTTGATCAGCCCCAGCATTTT. The chain carries TRBV7-2 and TRBJ1-5, with D hard to call. The V gene's germline CDR1 is SGHTA and CDR2 FQGNSA. The germline V and J ends were trimmed by 2 bases and 5 bases, with 10 bases remaining between them. CDR3 length: 14 residues.